This TCR beta chain was sequenced during a study of Ad26.COV2.S vaccination and SARS-CoV-2 variants. Study conclusions and caveats: Vaccine recipients had higher spike-specific TCR breadth than placebo recipients.

Sequencing was performed with immunoSEQ multiplex PCR; in TCRdb, only in-frame clones are kept and a portion is missing. The sample consists of hundreds of thousands of clones, 92% of them appearing once. On this clone: Its target is unknown.

Germline V lookup: CDR1 MRHNA, CDR2 SNTAGT. Trimming cost V 2 bases and J 2 bases, with 7 bases left between them. The CDR3 loop spans 14 amino acids. Material: peripheral blood, obtained after recovery from COVID-19. This TCR came from a human donor who had recovered from COVID-19. The chain joins TRBV6-4 to TRBJ2-1; no firm D call. CDR3 amino acids: CASSDSNPYNEQFF. The DNA for the CDR3 is TGTGCCAGCAGTGACAGTAACCCCTACAATGAGCAGTTCTTC.